These 10 T cell receptor beta chains came from one sample sequenced in a study of T cells expressing NK-cell markers. No DNA is given; TCRdb re-called the 5' RACE reads and lists each CDR3 protein once. The sample totals about 550,000 distinct CDR3 sequences. Sequencing input: blood T cells: a sorted CD56 or NKG2C T cell subset, CD4+ or CD8+ T cells, or bulk PBMC T cells (not recorded which). Every receptor here comes from a man younger than 35 in good health.

The chain employs TRBV12-3 or TRBV12-4 and TRBJ2-5; lacking DNA, the TRBD2 call made by TCRdb goes unchecked. This CDR3 is 15 amino acids long. The CDR3 is CASTPVRPGPETQYF.

CDR3 region: CASRRGGIYNEQFF. The V call is TRBV7-2, the J call TRBJ2-1; with no DNA, the TCRdb D assignment of TRBD1 cannot be verified. CDR1 is SGHTA, CDR2 FQGNSA, per germline. The CDR3 totals 14 residues.

The V call is TRBV15, the J call TRBJ1-2; as DNA is missing, the TRBD1 call by TCRdb cannot be tested. The CDR3 is 14 amino acids. Germline V gene sequence: CDR1 LNHNV, CDR2 YYDKDF (reference sequence). CDR3 in amino acids: CATSLDRGKYGYTF.

The chain combines TRBV18 with TRBJ2-3. Germline CDR1 KGHSH, CDR2 LQKENI. This CDR3 comprises 15 residues. CDR3 in amino acids: CASSPGVKFTDTQYF.

The chain carries TRBV7-2 and TRBJ2-1; absent DNA, TCRdb's TRBD2 call cannot be checked. The germline CDR1 and CDR2 sequences are SGHTA and FQGNSA. This CDR3 has 12 amino acids. The CDR3 region is CASSVRVWEQFF. Drawing the rest from reference TRBV7-2 and TRBJ2-1, the complete variable domain is GAGVSQSPSNKVTEKGKDVELRCDPISGHTALYWYRQSLGQGLEFLIYFQGNSAPDKSGLPSDRFSAERTGGSVSTLTIQRTQQEDSAVYLCASSVRVWEQFFGPGTRLTVL.

The chain employs TRBV9 and TRBJ2-3; without DNA, the TCRdb call of TRBD2 cannot be checked. The CDR3 runs to 15 residues. CDR1 is SGDLS and CDR2 is YYNGEE in the germline V gene. CDR3 sequence reads: CASSEVLAGEHTQYF.

The chain combines TRBV12-3 or TRBV12-4 with TRBJ2-1; there is no DNA to check the TCRdb D call of TRBD2. The CDR3 contains 19 residues. The CDR3: CASSGGGLAGGGSYNEQFF.

The chain has TRBV14 and TRBJ2-2; TCRdb selects TRBD1, and the lack of DNA leaves this call unchecked. This CDR3 is 16 amino acids long. Germline V gives CDR1 SGHDN, CDR2 FVKESK. The CDR3 sequence: CASSQDAAPGTGELFF.

The chain joins TRBV7-2 to TRBJ2-1; TCRdb returns TRBD2, unconfirmable since there is no DNA. Germline V CDR1 and CDR2: SGHTA, FQGNSA. CDR3 length: 15 residues. This chain's CDR3 is CASSSWTSWEGEQFF. The full variable domain, rest sourced from reference TRBV7-2 and TRBJ2-1, is GAGVSQSPSNKVTEKGKDVELRCDPISGHTALYWYRQSLGQGLEFLIYFQGNSAPDKSGLPSDRFSAERTGGSVSTLTIQRTQQEDSAVYLCASSSWTSWEGEQFFGPGTRLTVL.

The J gene is TRBJ2-2, the V gene TRBV7-9. There are 16 residues in the CDR3. The germline CDR1 and CDR2 sequences are SEHNR and FQNEAQ (reference sequence). CDR3 amino acids: CASSLASSPNTGELFF.